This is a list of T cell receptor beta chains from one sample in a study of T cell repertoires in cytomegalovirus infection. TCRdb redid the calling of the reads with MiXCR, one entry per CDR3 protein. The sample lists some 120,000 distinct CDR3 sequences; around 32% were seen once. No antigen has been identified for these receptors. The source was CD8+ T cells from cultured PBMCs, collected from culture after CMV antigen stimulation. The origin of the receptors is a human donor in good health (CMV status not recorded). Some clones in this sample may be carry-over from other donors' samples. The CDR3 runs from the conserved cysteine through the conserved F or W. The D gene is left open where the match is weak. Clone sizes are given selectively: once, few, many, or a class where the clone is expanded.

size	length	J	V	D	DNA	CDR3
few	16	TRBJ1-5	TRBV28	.	TGTGCCAGCAGTTTCATGGGGGGCGTAAATACTCAGCCCCAGCATTTT	CASSFMGGVNTQPQHF
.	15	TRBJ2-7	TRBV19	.	TGTGCCAGTAGTATCACGGGGTCGAGCACCTACGAGCAGTACTTC	CASSITGSSTYEQYF
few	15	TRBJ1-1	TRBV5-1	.	TGCGCCAGCAGCTTGGCCACAGAAACCAACACTGAAGCTTTCTTT	CASSLATETNTEAFF
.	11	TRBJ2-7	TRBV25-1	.	TGTGCCAGCAGTGAATATCGGAGGCAGTACTTC	CASSEYRRQYF
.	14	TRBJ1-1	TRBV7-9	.	TGTGCCAGCAGCTTACCGGGGTCGGGGACTGAAGCTTTCTTT	CASSLPGSGTEAFF
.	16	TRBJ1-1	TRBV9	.	TGTGCCAGCAGCGTAGCTACGGACCTTCGGAACACTGAAGCTTTCTTT	CASSVATDLRNTEAFF
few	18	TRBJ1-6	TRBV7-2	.	TGTGCCAGCAGCAAACCACCCGGCAGGGTGACCTATAATTCACCCCTCCACTTT	CASSKPPGRVTYNSPLHF
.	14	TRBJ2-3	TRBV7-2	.	TGTGCCAGCAGCCGGGCACGCCACACAGATACGCAGTATTTT	CASSRARHTDTQYF
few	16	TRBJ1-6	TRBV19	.	TGTGCCAGTAGTACCCGGGGGTACTCCTATAATTCACCCCTCCACTTT	CASSTRGYSYNSPLHF
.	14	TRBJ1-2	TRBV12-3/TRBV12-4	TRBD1	TGTGCCAGCAGCTCGGGACAGGGCCCTTATGGCTACACCTTC	CASSSGQGPYGYTF
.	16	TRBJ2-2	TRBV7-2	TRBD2	TGTGCCAGCAGCTTAGTTTGGGGGGGGGACACCGGGGAGCTGTTTTTT	CASSLVWGGDTGELFF
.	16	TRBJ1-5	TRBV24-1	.	TGTGCCACCAGCACCCTCCCGGGGCCCAAGGTTAAGCCCCAGCATTTT	CATSTLPGPKVKPQHF
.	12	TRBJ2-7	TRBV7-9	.	TGTGCCAGCAGCTTAGATGGGTCCGAGCAGTACTTC	CASSLDGSEQYF
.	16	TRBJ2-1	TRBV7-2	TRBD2	TGTGCCAGCAGCGCCTTCCTAGCGGGGACCTCTGCGGAGCAGTTCTTC	CASSAFLAGTSAEQFF
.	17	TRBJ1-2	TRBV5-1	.	TGCGCCAGCAGCTTGGATAGTGTGGACAGCCTCTTCTATGGCTACACCTTC	CASSLDSVDSLFYGYTF
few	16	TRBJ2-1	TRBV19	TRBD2	TGTGCCAGTAGTATAGACCCGGGACTAGCGGGCAATGAGCAGTTCTTC	CASSIDPGLAGNEQFF
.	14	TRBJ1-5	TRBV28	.	TGTGCCAGCAGTTTTAGCCATACCAATCAGCCCCAGCATTTT	CASSFSHTNQPQHF
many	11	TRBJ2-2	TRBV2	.	TGTGCCAGCAGTGGCACCGGGGAGCTGTTTTTT	CASSGTGELFF
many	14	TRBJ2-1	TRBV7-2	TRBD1	TGTGCCAGCAGCCCGATGGGACAGTACAATGAGCAGTTCTTC	CASSPMGQYNEQFF
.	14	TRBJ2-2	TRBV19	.	TGTGCCAGTAGTATTGCACCGAGCACCGGGGAGCTGTTTTTT	CASSIAPSTGELFF
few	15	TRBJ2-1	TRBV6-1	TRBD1	TGTGCCAGCAGTGAATCAGGACAGGGAATACATGAGCAGTTCTTC	CASSESGQGIHEQFF
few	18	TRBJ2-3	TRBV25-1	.	TGTGCCAGCAGTGGCCTTCGAGGACAAGCAGAAATATTCGATACGCAGTATTTT	CASSGLRGQAEIFDTQYF
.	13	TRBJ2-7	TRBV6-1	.	TGTGCCAGCAGTACCGGGTCGACCTACGAGCAGTACTTC	CASSTGSTYEQYF
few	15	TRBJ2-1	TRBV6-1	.	TGTGCCGCCTCAGGGGCCCATTCTACCTACAATGAGCAGTTCTTC	CAASGAHSTYNEQFF
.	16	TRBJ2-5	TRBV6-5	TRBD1	TGTGCCAGCAGTTACGGGACAGGGGGCTTGAGGGAGACCCAGTACTTC	CASSYGTGGLRETQYF
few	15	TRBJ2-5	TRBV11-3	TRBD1	TGTGCCAGCAGCTCCAGACAGGGGGCCCTCGAGACCCAGTACTTC	CASSSRQGALETQYF
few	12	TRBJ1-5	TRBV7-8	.	TGTGCCAGCAGCCAAGGGACTAAGCCCCAGCATTTT	CASSQGTKPQHF
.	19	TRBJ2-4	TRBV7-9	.	TGTGCCAGCAGCTTATCTCCCCTAAACATCGGAGTAGCCAAAAACATTCAGTACTTC	CASSLSPLNIGVAKNIQYF